Each of the 27 T cell receptor beta chains below was sequenced from the same sample in a study of T-cell memory formation after mild COVID-19. Using its own MiXCR run on the 5' RACE reads, TCRdb lists one record per CDR3 protein. Among 150,000 to 200,000 distinct CDR3 sequences, 11% were seen once, and the ten largest hold 3.5% to 4.5%. Sequencing was carried out using PBMCs or a T cell subset sorted from them (not recorded which). Receptor source: a man aged 18 to 30 who had mild COVID-19 (a few samples of this study predate the infection). Cell type and time point are not known.

This clonotype has a handful of counts. V usage is TRBV29-1 and J usage is TRBJ1-1, with D uncertain. Germline loops: CDR1 SQVTM, CDR2 ANQGSEA. The CDR3 loop spans 12 amino acids. V dropped 6 bases and J dropped 2 bases, with 10 bases sitting between them. The CDR3 spells CSVERSNTEAFF. The CDR3 bases are TGCAGCGTGGAAAGGAGCAACACTGAAGCTTTCTTT.

The rearrangement uses TRBV7-2 and TRBJ1-2, with D possibly being TRBD1 (6 bases). Trimming shortened V by 5 bases and J by 4 bases, and 17 bases separated the two germline ends. The CDR3 has 15 residues. The germline V gene has CDR1 SGHTA and CDR2 FQGNSA. DNA of the CDR3: TGTGCCAGCAGCCTCCAACAGGGTCTCGGCTATGGCTACACCTTC. This codes for CASSLQQGLGYGYTF.

Written as DNA, the CDR3 is TGCAGTGCTAGAGATTCCCGGGGCACAGATACGCAGTATTTT. This translates into CSARDSRGTDTQYF. The rearrangement uses TRBV20-1 and TRBJ2-3; no clear D gene. CDR1 and CDR2 from the germline V gene are DFQATT and SNEGSKA (reference sequence). V lost 0 bases, J lost 1 base, and 8 bases lay in between. This CDR3 contains 14 residues.

This clonotype was observed a handful of times. The chain recombines TRBV29-1 with TRBJ2-5; 7 bases match TRBD2. The CDR3 sequence is 13 residues long. Germline V gives CDR1 SQVTM, CDR2 ANQGSEA. V shed 5 bases, J shed 9 bases, and the junction held 12 bases outside the gene matches. The CDR3 DNA follows: TGCAGCGTTCTGATACGCCGCCGGGAGGCCCAGTACTTC. Amino acid sequence: CSVLIRRREAQYF.

This clonotype was seen a few times. The genes are TRBV9 and TRBJ2-3, with D hard to call. V was trimmed by 0 bases and J by 0 bases, leaving 2 bases between them. This CDR3 is 13 amino acids long. CDR1 is SGDLS, CDR2 YYNGEE, per germline. The CDR3 region has the DNA TGTGCCAGCAGCGTAGTAAGCACAGATACGCAGTATTTT. It is translated as CASSVVSTDTQYF.

This clonotype was counted only a few times. V and J are TRBV7-3 and TRBJ1-2; 8 positions agree with TRBD1. The V segment lost 5 bases and the J segment 4 bases; nucleotides outside the gene matches: 9. Germline V lookup: CDR1 SGHTA, CDR2 FQGTGA. The CDR3 is 15 amino acids. As DNA, the CDR3 is TGTGCCAGCAGCCCCTCAGGGGGCGCGGGCTATGGCTACACCTTC. This sequence encodes CASSPSGGAGYGYTF.

V and J are TRBV9 and TRBJ2-1; TRBD1 matches 9 bases. Germline V gene lookup returns CDR1 SGDLS and CDR2 YYNGEE. CDR3 length: 14 residues. Trimming cost V 4 bases and J 7 bases; bases outside gene matches: 6. CDR3 nucleotide sequence: TGTGCCAGCAGCCCCGGACAGGGGAGTAATGAGCAGTTCTTC. Its protein product is CASSPGQGSNEQFF.

This clonotype was picked up a small number of times. This sequence joins TRBV2 and TRBJ2-7; TRBD1 matches at 9 bases. Looked up from germline, CDR1 is SNHLY and CDR2 is FYNNEI. This CDR3 has 14 amino acids. The ends lost 6 bases at V and 2 bases at J; junction bases unmatched: 5. The CDR3 DNA follows: TGTGCCAGCAGGGGACAGGGAGAGGCCTACGAGCAGTACTTC. Translating gives CASRGQGEAYEQYF.

The rearrangement links TRBV7-3 to TRBJ2-3; 7 bases align to TRBD2. Germline loops: CDR1 SGHTA, CDR2 FQGTGA. The CDR3 has 14 amino acids. V lost 5 bases and J lost 6; bases outside the gene matches: 8. CDR3 sequence reads: CASSRGLVVDTQYF. DNA for the CDR3: TGTGCCAGCAGCCGAGGACTAGTGGTGGATACGCAGTATTTT. Looking up the rest from reference TRBV7-3 and TRBJ2-3 gives the full variable domain: GAGVSQTPSNKVTEKGKYVELRCDPISGHTALYWYRQSLGQGPEFLIYFQGTGAADDSGLPNDRFFAVRPEGSVSTLKIQRTERGDSAVYLCASSRGLVVDTQYFGPGTRLTVL.

A few counts support this clonotype. V and J are TRBV4-3 and TRBJ1-4; a weak D match, TRBD1 (6 bases). The CDR3 sequence is 18 residues long. Between the trimmed V and J ends, which lost 0 bases and 8 bases, there was a span of 22 bases. Germline V CDR1 and CDR2: LGHNA, YSLEER. This CDR3 is CASSQDPGSLVGGEKLFF. The CDR3 region has the DNA TGCGCCAGCAGCCAAGACCCCGGATCCCTAGTAGGGGGGGAAAAACTGTTTTTT.

The chain carries TRBV6-6 and TRBJ1-5, with a possible D match to TRBD1 (5 bases). In germline, CDR1 is MNHNY, CDR2 SVGAGI (reference sequence). This CDR3 region has 15 residues. Trimming shortened V by 9 bases and J by 1 base, and 16 bases separated the two germline ends. The CDR3 reads CASDPGLISNQPQHF. CDR3 nucleotide sequence: TGTGCCAGTGACCCAGGGTTGATCAGCAATCAGCCCCAGCATTTT.

The chain is built from TRBV5-5 and TRBJ1-2; no definite D call. Germline lookup yields CDR1 SGHKS and CDR2 YYEKEE (reference sequence). This CDR3 has 15 residues. V lost 0 bases and J lost 4, with 13 bases in between. In DNA form, the CDR3 reads TGTGCCAGCAGCTTGGCCGGAGGGAGCGGCTATGGCTACACCTTC. Translating gives CASSLAGGSGYGYTF.

The V gene is TRBV18, the J gene TRBJ1-2; tentatively, D is TRBD1 (5 bases). Germline V CDR1 and CDR2: KGHSH, LQKENI. Trimming left V 5 bases short and J 2 bases short, with 12 bases between. The CDR3 consists of 14 residues. The CDR3 sequence: CASSNQGDNYGYTF. Here the CDR3 DNA reads TGTGCCAGCTCAAATCAGGGTGACAACTATGGCTACACCTTC.

The V and J genes are TRBV4-2 and TRBJ2-7, with D maybe TRBD1 (6 bases). The J call is doubtful: the DNA matches TRBJ2-1 better. Germline lookup yields CDR1 LGHNA and CDR2 YNFKEQ. This CDR3 contains 15 residues. The CDR3, as DNA: TGTGCCAGCAGCCCACAGCAACAGGGTATCCACGAGCAGTTCTTC. It is translated as CASSPQQQGIHEQFF.

This sequence joins TRBV7-9 and TRBJ2-2; D possibly corresponds to TRBD2 (5 bases). V gave up 8 bases and J gave up 2 bases, with 21 bases separating them. The CDR3 is made up of 17 amino acids. The V gene's germline CDR1 is SEHNR and CDR2 FQNEAQ (reference sequence). CDR3 in DNA: TGTGCCAGCGCCTTAGGGAGAGGCTCACCAAACACCGGGGAGCTGTTTTTT. Its translation: CASALGRGSPNTGELFF.

Written as DNA, the CDR3 is TGCGCCAGCAGCCCCTCCGGGACAGGGGGCCCCGGGGAGCTGTTTTTT. This codes for CASSPSGTGGPGELFF. The rearrangement uses TRBV4-1 and TRBJ2-2; TRBD1 matches 12 bases. V shed 4 bases and J 6 bases; nucleotides not matched to a gene: 6. CDR3 length: 16 residues. Germline V gene lookup returns CDR1 MGHRA and CDR2 YSYEKL.

The table lists this clonotype with a few counts. V usage is TRBV4-3 and J usage is TRBJ2-3, with TRBD2 identical over 8 bases. The germline V gene encodes CDR1 LGHNA and CDR2 YSLEER. The CDR3 runs to 16 residues. V dropped 2 bases and J dropped 6; count of bases not matched to a gene: 10. The CDR3 bases are TGCGCCAGCAGCCAATCCCTTCCGGCTAGCGGGGATACGCAGTATTTT. Translated: CASSQSLPASGDTQYF.

The rearrangement uses TRBV5-1 and TRBJ2-7; TRBD2 matches at 8 bases. Germline values: CDR1 SGHRS, CDR2 YFSETQ. The CDR3 runs to 13 residues. The trim removed 7 bases at V and 3 bases at J, leaving 6 bases unmatched. Here the CDR3 reads CASSRGGFYEQYV. In nucleotides, the CDR3 is TGCGCCAGCTCCCGGGGGGGGTTCTACGAGCAGTACGTC.

V gene TRBV5-1 combines with J gene TRBJ1-6, with D possibly being TRBD1 (6 bases). Germline V lookup: CDR1 SGHRS, CDR2 YFSETQ. V was clipped by 1 base and J by 10 bases, with 12 bases between them. The CDR3 consists of 14 residues. The CDR3 region has the DNA TGCGCCAGCAGCTTGCGGGCGAGGGGGTCACCCCTCCACTTT. It translates to CASSLRARGSPLHF.

V is TRBV7-2 and J is TRBJ2-7, with 9 bases matching TRBD1. Germline CDR1 and CDR2: SGHTA and FQGNSA. This CDR3 region has 14 residues. The V gene end was trimmed by 5 bases and the J gene end by 6 bases; junction bases not matched to a gene: 8. CDR3 sequence: CASSRPGTGIEQYF. CDR3 bases: TGTGCCAGCAGCCGTCCCGGGACAGGGATCGAGCAGTACTTC.

This rearrangement joins TRBV20-1 to TRBJ2-7; D not resolved. CDR1 DFQATT and CDR2 SNEGSKA come from the germline V gene (reference sequence). The CDR3 sequence is 10 residues long. The V and J ends lost 2 bases and 7 bases respectively, with 6 bases between them. DNA of the CDR3: TGCAGTGCTAGATTGGAAGAGCAGTACTTC. Amino acids: CSARLEEQYF.

The chain combines TRBV4-3 with TRBJ1-1; D is perhaps TRBD1 (5 bases). With 1 base removed from V and 10 bases from J, the gap between germline ends came to 25 bases. CDR1 and CDR2 from the germline V gene are LGHNA and YSLEER. This CDR3 is 17 amino acids long. CDR3 region: CASSQVFTRGTISGAFF. The DNA for the CDR3 is TGCGCCAGCAGCCAAGTATTTACAAGAGGGACGATTTCGGGAGCTTTCTTT.

This clonotype occurred a few times. The chain couples TRBV7-6 to TRBJ2-2; D is unclear. The CDR3 is 13 residues long. Trimming took 1 base from V and 4 from J, leaving 4 bases between them. Germline-derived CDR1 and CDR2 are SGHVS and FNYEAQ. The CDR3 sequence is CASSLVFTGELFF. CDR3 nucleotide sequence: TGTGCCAGCAGCTTAGTCTTCACCGGGGAGCTGTTTTTT.

The chain links TRBV6-8 to TRBJ2-7; no firm D call. The V gene's germline CDR1 is MNHGY and CDR2 SAAAGT. This CDR3 contains 10 residues. V was pared by 7 bases and J by 3 bases, with 4 bases between. The CDR3 region has the DNA TGTGCCAGCACCAGCTACGAGCAGTACTTC. Residues: CASTSYEQYF.

V gene TRBV9 combines with J gene TRBJ1-5, with a possible D match to TRBD1 (6 bases). V gave up 0 bases and J gave up 7 bases, with 14 bases separating them. This CDR3 spans 15 amino acids. Germline loops: CDR1 SGDLS, CDR2 YYNGEE. DNA for the CDR3: TGTGCCAGCAGCGTAGGGGGGGGGCAGGACCAGCCCCAGCATTTT. Residues: CASSVGGGQDQPQHF.

This clonotype was seen at least ten times. This chain connects TRBV29-1 to TRBJ2-7, with a possible D match to TRBD2 (5 bases). The CDR3 totals 13 residues. Trimming stripped 8 bases from V and 5 bases from J, with 19 bases between. Germline lookup yields CDR1 SQVTM and CDR2 ANQGSEA. The CDR3 spells CSFAWRLDHEQYF. The CDR3 region has the DNA TGCAGCTTTGCGTGGAGGTTGGACCACGAGCAGTACTTC.

This clonotype was seen a few times. The rearrangement uses TRBV7-8 and TRBJ2-7, with D possibly being TRBD1 (8 bases). Trimming removed 1 base from V and 6 bases from J, with 16 bases in between. The CDR3 sequence is 15 residues long. Germline V gene lookup returns CDR1 SGHVS and CDR2 FQNEAQ. The CDR3 sequence: CASSLGRGRGSEQYV. The CDR3 DNA follows: TGTGCCAGCAGCTTAGGCAGGGGGCGCGGGAGCGAGCAGTACGTC.